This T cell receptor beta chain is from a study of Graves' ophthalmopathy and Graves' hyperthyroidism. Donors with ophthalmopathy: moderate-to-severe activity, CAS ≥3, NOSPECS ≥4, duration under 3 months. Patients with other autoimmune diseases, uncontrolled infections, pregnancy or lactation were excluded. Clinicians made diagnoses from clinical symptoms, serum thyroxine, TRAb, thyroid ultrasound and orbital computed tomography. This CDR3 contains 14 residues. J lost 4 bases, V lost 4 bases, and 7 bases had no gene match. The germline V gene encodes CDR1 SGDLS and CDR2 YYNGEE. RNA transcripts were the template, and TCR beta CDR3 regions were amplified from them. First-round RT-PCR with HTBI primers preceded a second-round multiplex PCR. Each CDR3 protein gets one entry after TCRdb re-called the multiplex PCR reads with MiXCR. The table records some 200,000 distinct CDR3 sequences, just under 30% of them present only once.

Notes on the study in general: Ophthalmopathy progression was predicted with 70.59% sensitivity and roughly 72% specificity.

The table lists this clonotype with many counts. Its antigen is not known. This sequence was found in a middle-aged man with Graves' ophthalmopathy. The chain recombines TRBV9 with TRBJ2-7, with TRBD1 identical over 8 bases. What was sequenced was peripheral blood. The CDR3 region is CASSRGQAGYEQYF. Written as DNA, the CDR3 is TGTGCCAGCAGCCGGGGACAGGCGGGATACGAGCAGTACTTC.